The T cell receptor beta chain described here comes from a study of cytomegalovirus exposure and HLA in healthy donors. Method: immunoSEQ multiplex PCR; TCRdb's copy keeps in-frame clones and lacks some. The repertoire includes around 260,000 clones, roughly 91% of them detected once, and roughly 3% sits in the top ten. V was pared by 4 bases and J by 2 bases, with 13 bases between. This CDR3 contains 15 residues. Germline V gene data show CDR1 as SGHTA and CDR2 as FQGTGA. A remark on this clone: Its target is not known.

From the roughly 110-subject validation cohort, which was separate from the roughly 670-subject first cohort, the donors were drawn. Study results and caveats: According to a subsequent analysis, TCR clusters identified in the first cohort showed a tendency to co-occur across the approximately 120 validation repertoires. A classifier reportedly called cytomegalovirus status with high sensitivity and specificity. The study designated 150 to 200 TCR beta chains cytomegalovirus-associated.

The sequence was collected from a woman younger than 45 in good health and CMV-seronegative. Sequenced sample: PBMCs. The V call is TRBV7-3, the J call TRBJ2-3; D call uncertain. The CDR3 loop reads CASSSSGHSTDTQYF. The CDR3 region has the DNA TGTGCCAGCAGCTCATCGGGCCATTCCACAGATACGCAGTATTTT.